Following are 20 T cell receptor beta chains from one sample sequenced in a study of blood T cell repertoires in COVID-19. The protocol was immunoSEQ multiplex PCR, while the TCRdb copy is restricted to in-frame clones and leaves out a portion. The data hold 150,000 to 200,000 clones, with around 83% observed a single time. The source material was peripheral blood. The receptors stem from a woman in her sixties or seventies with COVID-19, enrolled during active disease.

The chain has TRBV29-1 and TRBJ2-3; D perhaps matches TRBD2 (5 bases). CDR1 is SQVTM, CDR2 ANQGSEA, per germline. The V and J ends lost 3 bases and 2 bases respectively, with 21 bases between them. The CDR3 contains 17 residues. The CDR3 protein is CSVDSLWVLASTDTQYF. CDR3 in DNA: TGCAGCGTTGATTCTTTGTGGGTTCTAGCCTCCACAGATACGCAGTATTTT.

The CDR3, as DNA: TGTGCCAGCAGCCAGGCCGGGACAGCACCGGAGACCCAGTACTTC. It is translated as CASSQAGTAPETQYF. This chain uses TRBV3-1 (or the pseudogene TRBV3-2) with TRBJ2-5; 7 bases line up with TRBD1. The ends lost 3 bases at V and 5 bases at J; junction bases unmatched: 9. The CDR3 extends over 15 amino acids. Germline CDR1 is LGHDT and CDR2 is YNNKEL (reference sequence).

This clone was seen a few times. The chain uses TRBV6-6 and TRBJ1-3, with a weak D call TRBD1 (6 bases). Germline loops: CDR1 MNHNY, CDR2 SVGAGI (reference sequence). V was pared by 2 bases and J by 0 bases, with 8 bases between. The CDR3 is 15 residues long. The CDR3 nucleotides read TGTGCCAGCAGTTACACGACAGGCTCTGGAAACACCATATATTTT. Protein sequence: CASSYTTGSGNTIYF.

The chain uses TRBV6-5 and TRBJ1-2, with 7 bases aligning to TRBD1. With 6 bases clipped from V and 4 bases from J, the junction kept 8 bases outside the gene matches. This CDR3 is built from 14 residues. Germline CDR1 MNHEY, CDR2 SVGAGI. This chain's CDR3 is CASSMDRPFYGYTF. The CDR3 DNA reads TGTGCCAGCAGCATGGACAGGCCTTTCTATGGCTACACCTTC.

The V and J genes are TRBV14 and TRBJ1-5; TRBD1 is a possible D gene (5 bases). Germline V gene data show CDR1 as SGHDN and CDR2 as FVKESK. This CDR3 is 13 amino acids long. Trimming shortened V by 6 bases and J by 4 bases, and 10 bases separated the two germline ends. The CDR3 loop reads CASSHGGNQPQHF. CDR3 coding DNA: TGTGCCAGCAGTCACGGGGGTAATCAGCCCCAGCATTTT.

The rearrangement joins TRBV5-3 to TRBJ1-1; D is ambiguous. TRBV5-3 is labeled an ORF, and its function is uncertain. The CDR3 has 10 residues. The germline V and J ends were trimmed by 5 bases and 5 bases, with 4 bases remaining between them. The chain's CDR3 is CARRETEAFF. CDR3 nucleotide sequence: TGTGCCAGAAGGGAGACTGAAGCTTTCTTT.

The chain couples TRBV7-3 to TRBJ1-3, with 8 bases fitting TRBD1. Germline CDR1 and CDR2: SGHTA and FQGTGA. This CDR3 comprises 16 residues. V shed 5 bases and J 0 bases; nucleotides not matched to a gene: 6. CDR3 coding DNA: TGTGCCAGCAGCGCAGGACAGGGTCTCTCTGGAAACACCATATATTTT. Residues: CASSAGQGLSGNTIYF.

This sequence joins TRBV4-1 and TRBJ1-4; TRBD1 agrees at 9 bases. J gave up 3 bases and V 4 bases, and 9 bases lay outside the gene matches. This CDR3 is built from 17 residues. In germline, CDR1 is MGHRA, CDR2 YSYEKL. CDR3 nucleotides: TGCGCCAGCAGCCCGCGGGACAGGGTAATTCCTAATGAAAAACTGTTTTTT. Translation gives CASSPRDRVIPNEKLFF.

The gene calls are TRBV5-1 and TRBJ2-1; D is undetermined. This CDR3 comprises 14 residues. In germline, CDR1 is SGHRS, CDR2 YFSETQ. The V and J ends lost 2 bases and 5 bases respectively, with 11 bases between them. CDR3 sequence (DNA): TGCGCCAGCAGCTTTGGGTTAGCTAACAATGAGCAGTTCTTC. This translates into CASSFGLANNEQFF.

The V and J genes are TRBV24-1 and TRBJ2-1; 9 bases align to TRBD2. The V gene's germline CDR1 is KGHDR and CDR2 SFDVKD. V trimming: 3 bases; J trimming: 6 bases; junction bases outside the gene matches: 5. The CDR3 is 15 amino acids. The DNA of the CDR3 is TGTGCCACCAGTGATCCCGGGACTAGCATCAATGAGCAGTTCTTC. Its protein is CATSDPGTSINEQFF.

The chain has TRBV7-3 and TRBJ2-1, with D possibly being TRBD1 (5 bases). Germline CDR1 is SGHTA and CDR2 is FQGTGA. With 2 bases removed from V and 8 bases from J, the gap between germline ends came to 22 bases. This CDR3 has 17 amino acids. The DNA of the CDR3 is TGTGCCAGCAGCTTAGTATCGAGACAGCTGCAAAACGATGAGCAGTTCTTC. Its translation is CASSLVSRQLQNDEQFF.

CDR3 residues: CASSLMGGSSFYGYTF. The DNA for the CDR3 is TGTGCCAGCAGCTTGATGGGAGGCAGCTCATTTTATGGCTACACCTTC. The V gene is TRBV5-4, the J gene TRBJ1-2; D is uncertain. Germline V gene data show CDR1 as SGHNT and CDR2 as YYREEE (reference sequence). V lost 1 base, J lost 5 bases, and 18 bases lay in between. This CDR3 is built from 16 residues.

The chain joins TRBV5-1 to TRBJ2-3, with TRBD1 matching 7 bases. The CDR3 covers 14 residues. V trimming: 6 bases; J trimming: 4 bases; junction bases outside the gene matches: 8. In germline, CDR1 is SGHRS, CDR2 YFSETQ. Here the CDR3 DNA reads TGCGCCAGCAAGGAACAGGGGCAATCAGATACGCAGTATTTT. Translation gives CASKEQGQSDTQYF. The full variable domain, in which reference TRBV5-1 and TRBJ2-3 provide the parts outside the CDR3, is KAGVTQTPRYLIKTRGQQVTLSCSPISGHRSVSWYQQTPGQGLQFLFEYFSETQRNKGNFPGRFSGRQFSNSRSEMNVSTLELGDSALYLCASKEQGQSDTQYFGPGTRLTVL.

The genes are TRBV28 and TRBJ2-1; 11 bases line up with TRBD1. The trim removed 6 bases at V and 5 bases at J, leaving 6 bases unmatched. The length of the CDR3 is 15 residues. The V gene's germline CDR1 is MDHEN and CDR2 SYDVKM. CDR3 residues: CASSRRDRGDNEQFF. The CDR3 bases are TGTGCCAGCAGCCGTAGGGACAGGGGGGACAATGAGCAGTTCTTC.

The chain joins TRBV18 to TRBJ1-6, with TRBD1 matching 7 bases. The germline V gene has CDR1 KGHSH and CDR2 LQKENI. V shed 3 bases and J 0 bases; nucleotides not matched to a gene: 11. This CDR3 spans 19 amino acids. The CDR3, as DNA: TGTGCCAGCTCACCGGGGGACAGACTACCGAGCTCCTATAATTCACCCCTCCACTTT. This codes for CASSPGDRLPSSYNSPLHF.

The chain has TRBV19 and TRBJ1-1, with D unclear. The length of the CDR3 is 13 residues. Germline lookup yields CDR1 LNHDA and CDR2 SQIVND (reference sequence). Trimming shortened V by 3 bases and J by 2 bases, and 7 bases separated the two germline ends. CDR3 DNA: TGTGCCAGTAGTATTCAGTTAAACACTGAAGCTTTCTTT. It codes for CASSIQLNTEAFF. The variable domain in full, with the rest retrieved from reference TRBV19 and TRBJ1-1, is DGGITQSPKYLFRKEGQNVTLSCEQNLNHDAMYWYRQDPGQGLRLIYYSQIVNDFQKGDIAEGYSVSREKKESFPLTVTSAQKNPTAFYLCASSIQLNTEAFFGQGTRLTVV.

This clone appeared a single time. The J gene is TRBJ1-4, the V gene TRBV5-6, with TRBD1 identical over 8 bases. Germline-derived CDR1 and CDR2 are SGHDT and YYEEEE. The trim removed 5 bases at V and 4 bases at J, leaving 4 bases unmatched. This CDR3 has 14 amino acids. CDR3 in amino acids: CASSQQGVNEKLFF. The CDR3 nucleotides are TGTGCCAGCAGTCAACAGGGGGTTAATGAAAAACTGTTTTTT.

CDR3 nucleotides: TGTGCCTGGGCGGGACTAGGGTACACCTACGAGCAGTACTTC. Translated, it gives CAWAGLGYTYEQYF. The chain has TRBV30 and TRBJ2-7; 8 nucleotides agree with TRBD2. The CDR3 sequence is 14 residues long. Germline CDR1 is GTSNPN and CDR2 is SVGIG (reference sequence). Germline trimming cut 5 bases from V and 2 bases from J; bases unmatched to any gene: 8.

The CDR3 bases are TGTGCCAGTATCAATCAGAAGAACACTGAAGCTTTCTTT. Protein product: CASINQKNTEAFF. The chain joins TRBV19 to TRBJ1-1; D is unresolved. V dropped 7 bases and J dropped 1 base, with 10 bases sitting between them. The CDR3 is 13 residues long. Per the germline V gene, CDR1 is LNHDA and CDR2 is SQIVND (reference sequence).

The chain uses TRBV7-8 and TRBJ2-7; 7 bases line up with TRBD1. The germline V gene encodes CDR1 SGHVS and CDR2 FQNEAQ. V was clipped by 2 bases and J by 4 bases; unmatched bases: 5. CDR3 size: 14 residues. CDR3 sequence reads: CASSLQGVPYEQYF. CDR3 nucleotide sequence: TGTGCCAGCAGCTTACAGGGGGTTCCTTACGAGCAGTACTTC.